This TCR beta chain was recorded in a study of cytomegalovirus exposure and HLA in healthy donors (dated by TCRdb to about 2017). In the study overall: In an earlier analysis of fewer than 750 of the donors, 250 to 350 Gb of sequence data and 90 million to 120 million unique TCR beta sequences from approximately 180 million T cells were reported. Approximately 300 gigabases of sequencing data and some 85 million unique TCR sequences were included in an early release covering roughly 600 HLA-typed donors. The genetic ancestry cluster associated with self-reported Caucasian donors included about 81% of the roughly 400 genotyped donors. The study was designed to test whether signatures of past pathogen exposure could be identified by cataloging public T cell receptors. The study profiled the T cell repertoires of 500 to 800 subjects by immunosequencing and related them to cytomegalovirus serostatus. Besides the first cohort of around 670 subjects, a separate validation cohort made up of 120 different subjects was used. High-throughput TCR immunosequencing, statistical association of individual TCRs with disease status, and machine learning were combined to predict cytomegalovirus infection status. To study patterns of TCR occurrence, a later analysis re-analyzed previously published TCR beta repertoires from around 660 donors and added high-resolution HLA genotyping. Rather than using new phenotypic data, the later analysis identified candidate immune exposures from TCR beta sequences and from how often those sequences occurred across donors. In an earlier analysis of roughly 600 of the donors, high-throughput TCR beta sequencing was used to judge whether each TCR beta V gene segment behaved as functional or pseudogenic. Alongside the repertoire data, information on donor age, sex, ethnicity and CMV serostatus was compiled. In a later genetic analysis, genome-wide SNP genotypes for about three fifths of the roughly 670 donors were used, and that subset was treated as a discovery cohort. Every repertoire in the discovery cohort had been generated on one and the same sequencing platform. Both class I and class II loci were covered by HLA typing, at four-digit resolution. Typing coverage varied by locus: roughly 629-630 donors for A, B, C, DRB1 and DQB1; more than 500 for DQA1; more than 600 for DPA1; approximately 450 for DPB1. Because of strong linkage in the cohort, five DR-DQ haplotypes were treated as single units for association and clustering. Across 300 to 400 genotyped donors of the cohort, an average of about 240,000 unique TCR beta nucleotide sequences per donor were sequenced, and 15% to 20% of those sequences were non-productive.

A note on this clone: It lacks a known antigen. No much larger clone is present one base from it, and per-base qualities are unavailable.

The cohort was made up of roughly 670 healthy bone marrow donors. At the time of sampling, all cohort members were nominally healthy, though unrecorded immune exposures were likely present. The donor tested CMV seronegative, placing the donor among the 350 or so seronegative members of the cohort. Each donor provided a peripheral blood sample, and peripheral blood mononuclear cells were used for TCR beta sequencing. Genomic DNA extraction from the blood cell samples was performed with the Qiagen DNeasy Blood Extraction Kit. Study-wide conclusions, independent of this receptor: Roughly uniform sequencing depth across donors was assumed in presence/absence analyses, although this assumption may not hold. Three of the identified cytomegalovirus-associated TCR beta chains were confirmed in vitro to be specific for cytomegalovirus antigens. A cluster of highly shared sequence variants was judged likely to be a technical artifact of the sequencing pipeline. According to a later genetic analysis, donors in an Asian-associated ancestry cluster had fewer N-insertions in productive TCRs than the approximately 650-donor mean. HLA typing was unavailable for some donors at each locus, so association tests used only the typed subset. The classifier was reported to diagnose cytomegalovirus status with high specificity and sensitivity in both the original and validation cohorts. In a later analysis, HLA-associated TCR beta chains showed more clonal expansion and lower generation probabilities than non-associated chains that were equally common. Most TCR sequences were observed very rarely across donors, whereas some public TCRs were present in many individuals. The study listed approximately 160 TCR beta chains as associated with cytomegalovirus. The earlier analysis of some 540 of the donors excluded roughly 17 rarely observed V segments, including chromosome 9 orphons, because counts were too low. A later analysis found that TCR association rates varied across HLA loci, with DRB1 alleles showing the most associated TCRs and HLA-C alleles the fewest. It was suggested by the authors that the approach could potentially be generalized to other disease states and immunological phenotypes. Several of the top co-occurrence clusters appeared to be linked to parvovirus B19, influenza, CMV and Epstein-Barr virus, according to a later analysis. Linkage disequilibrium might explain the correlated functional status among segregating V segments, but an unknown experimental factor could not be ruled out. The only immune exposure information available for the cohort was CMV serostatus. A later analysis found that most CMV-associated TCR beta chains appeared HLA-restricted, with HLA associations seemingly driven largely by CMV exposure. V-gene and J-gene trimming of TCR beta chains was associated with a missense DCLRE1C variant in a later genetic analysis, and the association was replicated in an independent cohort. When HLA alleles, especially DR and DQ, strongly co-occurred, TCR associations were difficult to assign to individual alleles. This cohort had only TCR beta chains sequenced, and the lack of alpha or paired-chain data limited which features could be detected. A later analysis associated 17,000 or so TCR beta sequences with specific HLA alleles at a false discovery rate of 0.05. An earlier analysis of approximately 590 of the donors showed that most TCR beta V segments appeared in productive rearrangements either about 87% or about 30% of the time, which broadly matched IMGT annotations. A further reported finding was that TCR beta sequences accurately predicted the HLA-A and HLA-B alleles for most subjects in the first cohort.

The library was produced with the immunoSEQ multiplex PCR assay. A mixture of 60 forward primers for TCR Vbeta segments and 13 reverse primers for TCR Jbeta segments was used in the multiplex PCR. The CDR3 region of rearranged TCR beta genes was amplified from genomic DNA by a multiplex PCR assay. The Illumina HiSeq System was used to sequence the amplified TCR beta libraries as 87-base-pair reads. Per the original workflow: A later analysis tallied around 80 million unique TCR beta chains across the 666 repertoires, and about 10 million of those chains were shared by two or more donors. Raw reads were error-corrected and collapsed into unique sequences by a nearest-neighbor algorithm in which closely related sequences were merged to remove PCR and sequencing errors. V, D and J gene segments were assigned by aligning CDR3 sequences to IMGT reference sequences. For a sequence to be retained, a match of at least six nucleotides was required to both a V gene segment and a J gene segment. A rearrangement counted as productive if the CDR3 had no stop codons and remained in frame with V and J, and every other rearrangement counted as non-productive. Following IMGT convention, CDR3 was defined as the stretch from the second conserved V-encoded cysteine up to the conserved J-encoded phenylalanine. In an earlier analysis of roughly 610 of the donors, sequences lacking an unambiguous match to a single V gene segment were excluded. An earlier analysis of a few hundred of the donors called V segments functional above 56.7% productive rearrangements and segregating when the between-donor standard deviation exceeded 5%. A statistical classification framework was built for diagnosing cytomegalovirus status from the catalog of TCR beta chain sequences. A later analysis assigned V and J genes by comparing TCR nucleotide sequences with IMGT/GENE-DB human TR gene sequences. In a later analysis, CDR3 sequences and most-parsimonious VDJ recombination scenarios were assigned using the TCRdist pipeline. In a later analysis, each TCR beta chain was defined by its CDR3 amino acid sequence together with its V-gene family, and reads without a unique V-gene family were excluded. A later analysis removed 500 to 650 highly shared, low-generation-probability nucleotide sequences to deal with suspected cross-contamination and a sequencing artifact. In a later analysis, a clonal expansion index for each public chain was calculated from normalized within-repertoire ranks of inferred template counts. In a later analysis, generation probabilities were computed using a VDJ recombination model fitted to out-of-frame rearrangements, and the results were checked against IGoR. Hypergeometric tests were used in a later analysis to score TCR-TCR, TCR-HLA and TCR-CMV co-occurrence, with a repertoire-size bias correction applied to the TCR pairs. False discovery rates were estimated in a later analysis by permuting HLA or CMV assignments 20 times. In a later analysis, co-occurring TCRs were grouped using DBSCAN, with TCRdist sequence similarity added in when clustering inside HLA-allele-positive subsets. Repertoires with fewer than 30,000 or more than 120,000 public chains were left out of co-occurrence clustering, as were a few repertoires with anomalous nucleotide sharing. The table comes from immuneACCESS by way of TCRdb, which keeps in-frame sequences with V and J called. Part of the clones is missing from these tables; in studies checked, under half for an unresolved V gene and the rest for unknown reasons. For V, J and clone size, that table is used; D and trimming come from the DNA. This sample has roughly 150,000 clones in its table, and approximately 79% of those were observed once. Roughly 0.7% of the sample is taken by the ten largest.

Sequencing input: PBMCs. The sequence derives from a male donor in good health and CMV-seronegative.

DNA sequence: TGCGCCAGCAGCCCCTCCCCGGGACTAGCGGGATGGCAGTTCTTC. Its coded protein is CASSPSPGLAGWQFF. In this chain, TRBV4-3 is recombined with TRBJ2-1; 13 bases in between match TRBD2. Per the germline V gene, LGHNA is the CDR1 and YSLEER is the CDR2. Reading from cysteine to phenylalanine, the CDR3 counts 15 amino acids. The read is trimmed to its CDR3 DNA, 45 bases read in frame from base 1. The V end gives up 4 bases and the J end 12 bases, leaving 9 bases in the junction not matched to a gene.